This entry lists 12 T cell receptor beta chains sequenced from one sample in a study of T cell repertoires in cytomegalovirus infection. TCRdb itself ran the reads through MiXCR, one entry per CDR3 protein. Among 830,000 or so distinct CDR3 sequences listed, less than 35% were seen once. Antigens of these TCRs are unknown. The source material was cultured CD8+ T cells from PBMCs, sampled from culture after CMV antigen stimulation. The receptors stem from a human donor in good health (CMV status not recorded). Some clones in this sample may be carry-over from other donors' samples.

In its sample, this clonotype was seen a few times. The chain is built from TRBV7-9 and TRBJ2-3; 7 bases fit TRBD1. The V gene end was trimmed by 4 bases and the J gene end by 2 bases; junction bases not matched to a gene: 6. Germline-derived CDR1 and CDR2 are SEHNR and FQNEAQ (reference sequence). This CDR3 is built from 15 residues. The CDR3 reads CASSSEGATTDTQYF. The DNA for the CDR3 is TGTGCCAGCAGCTCCGAGGGGGCCACCACAGATACGCAGTATTTT.

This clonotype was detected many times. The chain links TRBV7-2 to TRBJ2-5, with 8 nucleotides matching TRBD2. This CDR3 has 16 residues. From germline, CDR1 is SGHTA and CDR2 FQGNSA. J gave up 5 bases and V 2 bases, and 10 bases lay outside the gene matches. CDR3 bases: TGTGCCAGCAGCTTAATTGGGAGGACTAGCATTGAGACCCAGTACTTC. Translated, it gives CASSLIGRTSIETQYF. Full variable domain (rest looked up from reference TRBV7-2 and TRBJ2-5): GAGVSQSPSNKVTEKGKDVELRCDPISGHTALYWYRQSLGQGLEFLIYFQGNSAPDKSGLPSDRFSAERTGGSVSTLTIQRTQQEDSAVYLCASSLIGRTSIETQYFGPGTRLLVL.

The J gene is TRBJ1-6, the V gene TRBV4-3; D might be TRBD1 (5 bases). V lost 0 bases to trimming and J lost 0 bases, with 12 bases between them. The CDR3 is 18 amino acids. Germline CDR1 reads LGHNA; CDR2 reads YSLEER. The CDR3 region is CASSQDRGRSSYNSPLHF. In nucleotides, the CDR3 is TGCGCCAGCAGCCAAGATAGGGGACGGAGCTCCTATAATTCACCCCTCCACTTT.

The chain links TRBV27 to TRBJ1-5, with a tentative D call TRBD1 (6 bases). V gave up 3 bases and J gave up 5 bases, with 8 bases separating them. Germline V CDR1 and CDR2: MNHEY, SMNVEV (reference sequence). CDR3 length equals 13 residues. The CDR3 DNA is TGTGCCAGCAGTTTCAGGGGCCATCAGCCCCAGCATTTT. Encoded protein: CASSFRGHQPQHF.

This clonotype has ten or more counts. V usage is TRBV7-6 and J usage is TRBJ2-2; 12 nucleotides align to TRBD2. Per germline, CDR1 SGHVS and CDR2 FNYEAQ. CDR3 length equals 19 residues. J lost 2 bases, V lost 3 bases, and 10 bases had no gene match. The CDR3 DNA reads TGTGCCAGCAGCTTTGACACGACTAGCGGGGGTAAAAACACCGGGGAGCTGTTTTTT. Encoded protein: CASSFDTTSGGKNTGELFF.

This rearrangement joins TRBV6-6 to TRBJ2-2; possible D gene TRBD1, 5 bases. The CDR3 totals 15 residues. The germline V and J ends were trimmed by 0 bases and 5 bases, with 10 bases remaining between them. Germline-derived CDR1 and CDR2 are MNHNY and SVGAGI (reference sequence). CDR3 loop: CASSYSAGRTGELFF. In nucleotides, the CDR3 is TGTGCCAGCAGTTACTCCGCAGGGCGGACCGGGGAGCTGTTTTTT.

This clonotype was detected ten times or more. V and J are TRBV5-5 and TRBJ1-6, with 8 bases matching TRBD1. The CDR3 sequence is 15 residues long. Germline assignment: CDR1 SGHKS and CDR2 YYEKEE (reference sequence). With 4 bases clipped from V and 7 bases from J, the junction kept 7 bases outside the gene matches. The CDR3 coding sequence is TGTGCCAGCAGCATTTGGACAGGGCCCAATTCACCCCTCCACTTT. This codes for CASSIWTGPNSPLHF.

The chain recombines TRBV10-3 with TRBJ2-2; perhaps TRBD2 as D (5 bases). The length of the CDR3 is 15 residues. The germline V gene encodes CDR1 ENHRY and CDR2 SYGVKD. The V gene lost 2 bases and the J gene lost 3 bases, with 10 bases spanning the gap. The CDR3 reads CAISETKADTGELFF. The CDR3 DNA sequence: TGTGCCATCAGTGAGACAAAAGCGGACACCGGGGAGCTGTTTTTT.

The CDR3 region has the DNA TGTGCCAGCAGTGAATTGGGACTAGCGGGGGTAGACAATGAGCAGTTCTTC. This gives the protein CASSELGLAGVDNEQFF. The chain joins TRBV25-1 to TRBJ2-1, with 14 nucleotides matching TRBD2. CDR3 length: 17 residues. Germline loops: CDR1 MGHDK, CDR2 SYGVNS. Losses at the gene ends were 1 base for V and 5 bases for J; bases not matched to a gene: 4.

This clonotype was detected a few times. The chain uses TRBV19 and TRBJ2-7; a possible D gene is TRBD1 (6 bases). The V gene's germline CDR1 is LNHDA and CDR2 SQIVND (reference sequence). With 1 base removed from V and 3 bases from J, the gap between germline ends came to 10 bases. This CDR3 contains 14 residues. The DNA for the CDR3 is TGTGCCAGTAGTATAGTAGGGGACAACTACGAGCAGTACTTC. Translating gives CASSIVGDNYEQYF.

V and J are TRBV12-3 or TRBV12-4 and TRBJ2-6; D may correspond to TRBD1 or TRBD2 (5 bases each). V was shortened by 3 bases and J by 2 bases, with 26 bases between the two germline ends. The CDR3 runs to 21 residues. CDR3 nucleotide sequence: TGTGCCAGCAGTTTTTGGGACCCCAGTAATAATCATTTTCCTGGGGCCAACGTCCTGACTTTC. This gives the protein CASSFWDPSNNHFPGANVLTF.

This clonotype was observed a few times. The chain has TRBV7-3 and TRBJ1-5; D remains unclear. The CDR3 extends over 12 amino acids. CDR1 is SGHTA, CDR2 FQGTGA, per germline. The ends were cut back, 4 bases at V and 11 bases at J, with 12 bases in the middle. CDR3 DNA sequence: TGTGCCAGCAGCTCCCTATCAGCGGCCCAGCATTTT. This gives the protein CASSSLSAAQHF. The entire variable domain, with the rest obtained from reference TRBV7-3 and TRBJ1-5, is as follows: GAGVSQTPSNKVTEKGKYVELRCDPISGHTALYWYRQSLGQGPEFLIYFQGTGAADDSGLPNDRFFAVRPEGSVSTLKIQRTERGDSAVYLCASSSLSAAQHFGDGTRLSIL.